The 13 T cell receptor beta chains reported below all come from one sample, sequenced in a study of blood T cell repertoires in COVID-19. Profiled with immunoSEQ multiplex PCR; TCRdb holds only in-frame clones, not every one. In the table there are about 370,000 clones, about 90% of which are singletons. Sequencing was performed on peripheral blood. The source of these receptors is a young woman with COVID-19, enrolled during active disease.

This chain connects TRBV15 to TRBJ1-2; 8 positions agree with TRBD1. The trim removed 3 bases at V and 7 bases at J, leaving 13 bases unmatched. Germline V gene data show CDR1 as LNHNV and CDR2 as YYDKDF (reference sequence). CDR3 length: 16 amino acids. CDR3 sequence (DNA): TGTGCCACCAGCAGCAGCCTATACAGGGGGAGTTCTGGCTACACCTTC. This gives the protein CATSSSLYRGSSGYTF.

V is TRBV19 and J is TRBJ1-4; 7 positions agree with TRBD1. V shed 5 bases and J 6 bases; nucleotides not matched to a gene: 6. CDR3 length equals 14 residues. Germline lookup yields CDR1 LNHDA and CDR2 SQIVND (reference sequence). The DNA of the CDR3 is TGTGCCAGTAGTCCGGGACAGCGATATGAAAAACTGTTTTTT. Protein product: CASSPGQRYEKLFF.

This chain links TRBV27 with TRBJ2-1; maybe TRBD2 (6 bases). Trimming pared 3 bases from V and 6 bases from J, leaving 9 bases between. There are 13 residues in the CDR3. Germline CDR1 and CDR2: MNHEY and SMNVEV (reference sequence). Here the CDR3 reads CASSFSGLNEQFF. CDR3 nucleotide sequence: TGTGCCAGCAGTTTTAGCGGCCTCAATGAGCAGTTCTTC.

This clone was detected only once. This sequence joins TRBV19 and TRBJ1-4; D unresolved. Germline-derived CDR1 and CDR2 are LNHDA and SQIVND (reference sequence). Trimming took off 2 bases at V and 5 bases at J, with 6 bases between the two ends. This CDR3 is built from 13 residues. CDR3 sequence reads: CASSISRNEKLFF. For the CDR3, the DNA is TGTGCCAGTAGTATATCCAGGAATGAAAAACTGTTTTTT.

The V call is TRBV12-2, the J call TRBJ2-1; TRBD2, the table's D call, was not compared with the DNA. TRBV12-2 is a known pseudogene. This CDR3 is 18 amino acids long. The CDR3 nucleotides read TGTGCAAGTCGCTATCTTGGGACTAGCGGGGGCCCGGTCAGCGAGCAGTTCTTC. This translates into CASRYLGTSGGPVSEQFF.

The chain combines TRBV28 with TRBJ1-3; the D gene is possibly TRBD1 (5 bases). Germline V gene lookup returns CDR1 MDHEN and CDR2 SYDVKM. V lost 2 bases and J 0 bases, leaving 8 bases between the germline ends. The CDR3 spans 15 residues. In DNA form, the CDR3 reads TGTGCCAGCAGTTTAGGGGCCCTCTCTGGAAACACCATATATTTT. This codes for CASSLGALSGNTIYF.

This rearrangement joins TRBV7-9 to TRBJ2-2; D gene unclear. This CDR3 has 17 residues. The germline V and J ends were trimmed by 0 bases and 0 bases, with 11 bases remaining between them. Germline CDR1 reads SEHNR; CDR2 reads FQNEAQ (reference sequence). In DNA form, the CDR3 reads TGTGCCAGCAGCTTAGCTCGTTGGCAGACGAACACCGGGGAGCTGTTTTTT. Its protein is CASSLARWQTNTGELFF.

The V and J genes are TRBV18 and TRBJ1-5; D remains ambiguous. In germline, CDR1 is KGHSH, CDR2 LQKENI. This CDR3 contains 15 residues. V lost 3 bases and J lost 5, with 14 bases in between. The DNA for the CDR3 is TGTGCCAGCTCACCTTTTGAAGGAGCAGATCAGCCCCAGCATTTT. It yields the protein CASSPFEGADQPQHF.

The chain couples TRBV19 to TRBJ1-1, with a weak D call TRBD1 (6 bases). The CDR3 has 16 amino acids. The ends were cut back, 7 bases at V and 0 bases at J, with 18 bases in the middle. CDR1 is LNHDA, CDR2 SQIVND, per germline (reference sequence). CDR3 amino acids: CASTPPQGSMNTEAFF. The CDR3 DNA reads TGTGCCAGTACCCCTCCACAGGGTAGTATGAACACTGAAGCTTTCTTT.

The chain combines TRBV18 with TRBJ2-2; 7 bases line up with TRBD1. The CDR3 runs to 15 residues. The trim removed 3 bases at V and 0 bases at J, leaving 1 base unmatched. CDR1 is KGHSH and CDR2 is LQKENI in the germline V gene. CDR3 in amino acids: CASSPGQPNTGELFF. The CDR3 DNA reads TGTGCCAGCTCACCGGGACAGCCGAACACCGGGGAGCTGTTTTTT.

The genes are TRBV7-2 and TRBJ2-7, with 12 bases aligning to TRBD2. Looked up from germline, CDR1 is SGHTA and CDR2 is FQGNSA. Trimming took 5 bases from V and 1 from J; bases not matched to a gene: 6. The CDR3 has 16 amino acids. CDR3 loop: CASSPTGLAGSYEQYF. The CDR3, as DNA: TGTGCCAGCAGCCCCACGGGACTAGCGGGTTCCTACGAGCAGTACTTC.

On this clone: Other nucleotide sequences from this sample produce the same CDR3. V gene TRBV5-6 combines with J gene TRBJ1-5, with D perhaps matching TRBD1 (5 bases). CDR1 and CDR2 (germline): SGHDT, YYEEEE. V dropped 1 base and J dropped 0 bases, with 8 bases sitting between them. The length of the CDR3 is 15 residues. CDR3 region: CASSLSGYSNQPQHF. CDR3 sequence (DNA): TGTGCCAGCAGCTTGTCAGGGTATAGCAATCAGCCCCAGCATTTT.

The CDR3 coding sequence is TGCGCCAGCAGCCAAACTCTTCCGGGGGGAAACACCATATATTTT. Its protein product is CASSQTLPGGNTIYF. V and J are TRBV4-1 and TRBJ1-3; D remains ambiguous. The CDR3 consists of 15 residues. Trimming left V 2 bases short and J 4 bases short, with 12 bases between. Germline V lookup: CDR1 MGHRA, CDR2 YSYEKL.